This TCR beta chain was documented in a study of beta chain features in type 1 diabetes. V lost 3 bases and J lost 6; bases outside the gene matches: 7. Germline CDR1 and CDR2: LGHNA and YSLEER. The CDR3 extends over 15 amino acids. Expressed TCRB transcripts were sequenced because the entire RNA isolate underwent reverse transcription. The method was immunoSEQ multiplex PCR; TCRdb's version includes in-frame clones alone and lacks a portion of them. The data show around 160,000 clones, 40% to 55% seen once. The sequenced sample consisted of Tregs from blood. The chain recombines TRBV4-3 with TRBJ1-4, with 7 nucleotides matching TRBD1. This receptor was obtained from a man between 18 and 35 years old in good health. The CDR3 sequence: CASSQPDRDDEKLFF. CDR3 nucleotides: TGCGCCAGCAGCCAGCCCGACAGGGACGATGAAAAACTGTTTTTT.